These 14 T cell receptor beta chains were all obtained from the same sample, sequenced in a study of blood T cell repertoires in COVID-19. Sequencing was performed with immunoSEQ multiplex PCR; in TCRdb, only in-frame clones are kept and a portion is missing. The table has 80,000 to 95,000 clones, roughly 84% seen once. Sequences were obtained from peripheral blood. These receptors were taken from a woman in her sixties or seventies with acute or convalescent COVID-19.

The CDR3 DNA follows: TGTGCCAGTAGTCAACAGGGTCTTTATGGCTACACCTTC. Translated: CASSQQGLYGYTF. V is TRBV19 and J is TRBJ1-2; D possibly corresponds to TRBD1 (6 bases). CDR3 length: 13 amino acids. V was trimmed by 5 bases and J by 5 bases, leaving 12 bases between them. CDR1 is LNHDA, CDR2 SQIVND, per germline (reference sequence). Together with reference TRBV19 and TRBJ1-2, the CDR3 gives the full variable domain: DGGITQSPKYLFRKEGQNVTLSCEQNLNHDAMYWYRQDPGQGLRLIYYSQIVNDFQKGDIAEGYSVSREKKESFPLTVTSAQKNPTAFYLCASSQQGLYGYTFGSGTRLTVV.

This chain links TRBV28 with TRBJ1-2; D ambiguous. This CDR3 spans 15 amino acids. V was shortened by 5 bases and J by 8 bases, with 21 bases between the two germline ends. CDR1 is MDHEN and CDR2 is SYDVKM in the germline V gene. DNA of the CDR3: TGTGCCAGCAGTGAAGCGACCCCCAGCGTCGTCGGCTACACCTTC. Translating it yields CASSEATPSVVGYTF.

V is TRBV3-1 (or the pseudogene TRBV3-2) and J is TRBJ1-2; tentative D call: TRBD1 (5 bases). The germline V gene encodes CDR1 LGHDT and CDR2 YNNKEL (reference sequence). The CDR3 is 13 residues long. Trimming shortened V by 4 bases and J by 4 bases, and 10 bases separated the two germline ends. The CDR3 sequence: CASSLQGSYGYTF. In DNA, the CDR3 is TGTGCCAGCAGCCTTCAGGGTTCCTATGGCTACACCTTC.

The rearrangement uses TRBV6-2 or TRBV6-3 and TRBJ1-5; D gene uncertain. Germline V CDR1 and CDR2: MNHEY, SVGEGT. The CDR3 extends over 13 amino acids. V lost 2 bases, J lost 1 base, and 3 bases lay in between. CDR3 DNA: TGTGCCAGCAGTTACAGCAGCAATCAGCCCCAGCATTTT. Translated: CASSYSSNQPQHF.

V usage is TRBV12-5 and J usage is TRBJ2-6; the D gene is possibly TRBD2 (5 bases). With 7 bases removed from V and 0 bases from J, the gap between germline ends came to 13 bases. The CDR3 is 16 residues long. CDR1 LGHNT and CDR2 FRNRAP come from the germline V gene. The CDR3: CASARSAGSGANVLTF. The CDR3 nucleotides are TGTGCTAGTGCCCGGTCGGCGGGCTCTGGGGCCAACGTCCTGACTTTC.

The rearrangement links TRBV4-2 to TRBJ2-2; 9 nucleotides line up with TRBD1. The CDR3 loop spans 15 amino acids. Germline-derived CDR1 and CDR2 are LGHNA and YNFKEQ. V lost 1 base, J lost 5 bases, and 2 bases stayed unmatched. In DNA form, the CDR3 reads TGTGCCAGCAGCCAAGGGACAGGGGAAACCGGGGAGCTGTTTTTT. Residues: CASSQGTGETGELFF.

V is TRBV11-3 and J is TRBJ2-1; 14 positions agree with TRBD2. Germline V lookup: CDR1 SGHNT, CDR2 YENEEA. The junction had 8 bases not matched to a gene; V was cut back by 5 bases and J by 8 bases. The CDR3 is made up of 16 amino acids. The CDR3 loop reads CASSRGTSGRSDEQFF. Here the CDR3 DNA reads TGTGCCAGCAGCCGAGGGACTAGCGGGAGAAGTGATGAGCAGTTCTTC. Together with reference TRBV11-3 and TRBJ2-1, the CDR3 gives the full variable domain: EAGVVQSPRYKIIEKKQPVAFWCNPISGHNTLYWYLQNLGQGPELLIRYENEEAVDDSQLPKDRFSAERLKGVDSTLKIQPAELGDSAVYLCASSRGTSGRSDEQFFGPGTRLTVL.

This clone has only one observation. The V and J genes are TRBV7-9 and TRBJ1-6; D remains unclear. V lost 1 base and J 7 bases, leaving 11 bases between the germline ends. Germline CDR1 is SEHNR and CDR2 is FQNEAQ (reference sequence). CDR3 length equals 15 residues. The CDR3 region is CASSLVAGLNSPLHF. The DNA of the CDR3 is TGTGCCAGCAGCTTAGTGGCGGGGTTAAATTCACCCCTCCACTTT.

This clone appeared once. CDR3 nucleotides: TGCAGTGCTTTTTCCACTGATACGCAGTATTTT. This gives the protein CSAFSTDTQYF. The chain links TRBV20-1 to TRBJ2-3; no clear D. The CDR3 covers 11 residues. The V gene lost 5 bases and the J gene lost 6 bases, with 9 bases spanning the gap. The germline V gene encodes CDR1 DFQATT and CDR2 SNEGSKA (reference sequence).

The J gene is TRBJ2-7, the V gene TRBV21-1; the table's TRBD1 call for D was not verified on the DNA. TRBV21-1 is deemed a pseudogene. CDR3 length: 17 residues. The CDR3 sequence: CASRPGQGVHVFYEQYV. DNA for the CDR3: TGTGCCAGCAGACCCGGACAGGGGGTCCACGTTTTCTACGAGCAGTACGTC.

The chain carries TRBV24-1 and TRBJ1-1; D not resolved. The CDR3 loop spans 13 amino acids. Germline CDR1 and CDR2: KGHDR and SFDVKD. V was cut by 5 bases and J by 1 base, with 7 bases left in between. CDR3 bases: TGTGCCACCAGTGGGGCCGGGAACACTGAAGCTTTCTTT. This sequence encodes CATSGAGNTEAFF.

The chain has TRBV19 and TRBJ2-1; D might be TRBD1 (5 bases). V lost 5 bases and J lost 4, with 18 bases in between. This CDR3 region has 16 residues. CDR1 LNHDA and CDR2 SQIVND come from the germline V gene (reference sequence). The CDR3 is CASSPWGRDVYNEQFF. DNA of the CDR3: TGTGCCAGTAGTCCCTGGGGCAGGGATGTTTACAATGAGCAGTTCTTC.

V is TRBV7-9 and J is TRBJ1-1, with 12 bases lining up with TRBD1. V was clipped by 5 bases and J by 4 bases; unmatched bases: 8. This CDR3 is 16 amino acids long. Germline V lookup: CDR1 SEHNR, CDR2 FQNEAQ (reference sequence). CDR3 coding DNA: TGTGCCAGCAGCCCCGGGACAGGGGGCTTGGGCACTGAAGCTTTCTTT. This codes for CASSPGTGGLGTEAFF.

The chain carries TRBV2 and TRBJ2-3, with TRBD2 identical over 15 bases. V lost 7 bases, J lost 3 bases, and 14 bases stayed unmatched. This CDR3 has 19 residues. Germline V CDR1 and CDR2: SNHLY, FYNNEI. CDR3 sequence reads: CASTGTSGRSSAQTDTQYF. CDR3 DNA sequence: TGTGCCAGCACTGGGACTAGCGGGAGGTCGTCCGCACAGACAGATACGCAGTATTTT.